The sequence of this T cell receptor beta chain was determined in a study of T cell responses to AZD1222 COVID-19 vaccine (TCRdb year 2021). Background for the entire study: AZD1222 recipients given second doses at about 4 weeks or at about 12 weeks were pooled, since spike-specific TCR depth and breadth were not found to differ between the two schedules. Trial participants were enrolled by age into 18-55, 56-69 and 70-plus year subgroups, with about 150, 28 and 57 TCR-sequenced participants respectively. A total of approximately 250 trial participants underwent TCR sequencing, of whom nearly 210 had received two doses of AZD1222 and roughly 26 had received two doses of the MenACWY control vaccine. Overall study outcomes, separate from this receptor: Nearly half of unique spike-specific TCRs reportedly recognized epitopes outside regions mutated in the B.1.351 and B.1.1.7 variants. The 56-69-year group was small, and its depth increase did not reach significance, likely because of low power. Conclusions about previously exposed vaccinees are limited, since just a handful of AZD1222 recipients were seropositive for SARS-CoV-2 at baseline. Participants were mostly white British and included more females than males, and it was suggested by the authors that clonal diversity may have been underestimated. The whole spike protein was spanned by vaccine-associated CD4 TCRs, and dominant responses were seen in regions 160-218 and 743-854. After two AZD1222 doses, both the breadth and the depth of spike-specific TCRs were significantly higher than at day 0 and than in MenACWY recipients. Because no day 14 peak-response samples were available, the repertoires could be characterized only after the peak T cell response.

The CDR3 regions of human TCRbeta chains were subjected to immunosequencing. The original pipeline was this. TCRs in the repertoires were compared against a reference library of SARS-CoV-2-specific TCRs that had been generated with the MIRA antigen-specificity platform. Breadth was defined as the fraction of unique TCRs that were SARS-CoV-2-associated, and depth was defined as the fraction of total T cells that were SARS-CoV-2-associated. Using the MIRA data, each spike-specific TCR was mapped to the spike region that the TCR reacts to and placed in a CD4 or CD8 class. Log10-transformed breadth and depth values were compared by one-way ANOVA with Sidak's multiple comparisons tests. The clones in this table, taken by TCRdb from immuneACCESS, are in-frame only. Not every clone is retained; where verified, under half of the shortfall comes from an unresolved V gene, and the cause of the rest is unknown. V and J calls and clone size are as listed in that table; D and trimming were resolved from the DNA. A total of around 120,000 clones appear in this sample, over 75% of them only once. Of the sample, roughly 1.6% is held by the ten largest clones.

Read against the paper, the sample's time point label means: baseline before first vaccination. Vaccinee samples were obtained from the UK trials COV001 and COV002, which included a single-blind randomized controlled phase 2/3 trial of AZD1222 (ChAdOx1 nCoV-19) in healthy adults. For TCRbeta chain sequencing, PBMC samples were collected from trial participants at day 0 and at day 28 after the second dose. Note on this clone: Its antigen is not yet known. Base qualities are missing; no much larger clone stands one base away.

Sequencing was performed on peripheral blood, taken on day 0 of AZD1222 vaccination. The receptor's source is an adult in good health.

The DNA sequence is given as TGTGCCAGCTCACGCGGGGTTGCTGAAGCTTTCTTT. This encodes CASSRGVAEAFF. The rearrangement joined TRBV18 to TRBJ1-1, with the D gene not clear enough to name. Taken from cysteine to phenylalanine, the CDR3 has 12 residues. The sequence is cut down to CDR3 DNA, 36 bases in frame from base 1. CDR1 and CDR2 are read off the germline V gene as KGHSH and LQKENI. V lost 4 bases and J lost 6 bases; the stretch between them is 9 bases long.